The following is a T cell receptor beta chain sequence with its context. This clone's antigen is unknown. One base away there is no much larger clone; base qualities are not given. The immunoSEQ Assay, a bias-controlled multiplex PCR, was used to amplify TCRbeta CDR3 regions from genomic DNA. The authors processed their data as follows. Nucleated cell counts per sample were estimated from amplification of reference gene primers within the assay. To quantify the absolute abundance of each unique TCRbeta CDR3 rearrangement, sequence reads were collapsed and filtered. Productive Simpson clonality was computed per sample as the square root of Simpson's diversity index over productive rearrangements. In TCRdb, the immuneACCESS table is reduced to in-frame sequences with V and J assigned. These tables do not hold every clone; where another copy was compared, an unresolved V gene accounts for under half, and the others remain unexplained. The DNA gave D and trimming, while V, J and clone size come from that table. This sample has hundreds of thousands of clones in its table, and over 70% of those were observed once. The ten biggest clones cover approximately 10% of the sample.

One collaborating source in Seattle enrolled patients during active infection and followed them longitudinally through the course of disease. Collaborating institutions collected whole blood in K2EDTA tubes following their own protocols. For TCRbeta analysis, collaborator samples were shipped as frozen whole blood, as isolated PBMCs, or as DNA extracted from either sample type. This record belongs to a study of blood T cell repertoires in COVID-19 (dated by TCRdb to 2018 to 2020). Describing the broader study: The collaborator samples originated in the United States, Italy and Spain and spanned the acute and convalescent phases of COVID-19. Nearly every sample came with metadata listing a de-identified subject ID, COVID-19 status, age in years and sex. The prospective study material was composed of cDNA or gDNA derived from T cells, B-cell-depleted T cells, or PBMCs. The repertoires were released in a freely available public database meant as a resource for research on the immune response to SARS-CoV-2. HLA class I and class II types, where available, came from metadata supplied by the sample provider rather than from assay-based typing. Samples were obtained from the ongoing ImmuneRACE study (first 160 participants) and from about 1,300 subjects provided by 6 global collaborators. Subjects who had been exposed to COVID-19, were actively infected with it, or had recovered from it provided the deeply sampled blood TCRbeta repertoires that made up the dataset. General conclusions and limits of the study: The quantity of clinical and demographic metadata differed by source and by participant and was supplied without curation.

Trimming at the junction amounts to 5 bases on V and 0 bases on J, and the germline ends lie 11 bases apart. The CDR3 holds 15 amino acids from the cysteine to the phenylalanine. Kept here is only the CDR3 DNA, which spans 45 bases and is read in frame from base 1. Via the germline V gene, CDR1 is SGHRS and CDR2 YFSETQ. This TCR was sampled from a woman aged 70-85 years with COVID-19, enrolled during active disease. The V gene is TRBV5-1 and the J gene is TRBJ2-2, with the D gene uncertain. The sequenced material came from peripheral blood. CDR3 protein: CASRPAYPNTGELFF. The DNA reads TGCGCCAGCAGGCCTGCCTACCCGAACACCGGGGAGCTGTTTTTT.